This T cell receptor beta chain was recovered during a study of vaccination and CD4 T cells after COVID-19. Study background: Cells received overlapping spike peptides from SARS-CoV-2, HCoV-NL63, HCoV-OC43 and HCoV-229E as stimulation.

As to this clonotype: Its antigen is not identified.

Cultured CD4+ T-cell DNA underwent Oncomine TCR Beta short-read sequencing. TCRdb re-called the PCR reads with MiXCR, one entry per CDR3 protein. The sample holds around 10,000 distinct CDR3 sequences, roughly 45% seen once. Germline V gene data show CDR1 as SGHTS and CDR2 as YDEGEE. The CDR3 is 15 amino acids. Trimming stripped 1 base from V and 6 bases from J, with 13 bases between. Treatment: roughly nine-day PBMC culture with coronavirus spike peptide pools or control peptides (ViraFEST assay). The authors replaced half the medium with fresh IL-2 medium on days 3 and 7. J is TRBJ2-2 and V is TRBV5-8, with D maybe TRBD1 (6 bases). The TCR originated in a human donor who had recovered from COVID-19. Sequencing was performed on CD4+ T cells from blood, cultured in vitro. The CDR3 DNA sequence: TGTGCCAGCAGCTTGTTGAGGTCAGGGGCCGGGGAGCTGTTTTTT. It codes for CASSLLRSGAGELFF. The full variable domain, with the rest looked up from reference TRBV5-8 and TRBJ2-2, is EAGVTQSPTHLIKTRGQQATLRCSPISGHTSVYWYQQALGLGLQFLLWYDEGEERNRGNFPPRFSGRQFPNYSSELNVNALELEDSALYLCASSLLRSGAGELFFGEGSRLTVL.